The clone carrying this T cell receptor beta chain showed up just a few times. The target antigen is unknown. Primers used in a second PCR of roughly 6 to 11 cycles were a sample-barcoded 5' primer and a J-beta primer mix. From the 5' RACE reads, TCRdb called clonotypes with MiXCR, one entry per CDR3 protein. The sample comprises roughly 410,000 distinct CDR3 sequences, over 45% of which are singletons, and approximately 51% rests with the top ten. The sample belongs to a study of blood T cells in healthy people across ages. Broader study findings: Higher diversity, along with more naive CD4+ cells, distinguished long-lived donors from aged donors. Roughly linear declines in TCR beta diversity per million T cells occurred with age.

Germline V CDR1 and CDR2: ENHRY, SYGVKD. The CDR3 is 12 residues long. Between the trimmed V and J ends, which lost 4 bases and 5 bases, there was a span of 8 bases. Each sample yielded at least 7 million isolated PBMCs. V is TRBV10-3 and J is TRBJ2-5; tentative D call: TRBD2 (5 bases). The specimen was blood. The sequence was collected from a man between 60 and 75 years old in good health. The CDR3 is CAISVRGETQYF. CDR3 nucleotides: TGTGCCATCAGTGTTCGAGGGGAGACCCAGTACTTC.